The T cell receptor beta chain described here comes from a study of neurological immune-mediated disorders (dated by TCRdb to between 2018 and 2021). With regard to the full study: Using UMI-based sequencing, the study compared peripheral blood TCR-beta repertoires from patients with HTLV-I-associated myelopathy (HAM/TSP), patients with multiple sclerosis, and healthy controls. The 106 TCR-beta libraries included longitudinal samples, technical triplicates and paired sorted CD4+ and CD8+ T-cell subsets alongside PBMC samples. Each longitudinal HAM/TSP and healthy donor was sampled at 3 time-points spaced at about 3-40 month intervals. Of the 70 or so subjects in the cohort, about 15 were HAM/TSP patients, about 35 were multiple sclerosis patients, and roughly 20 were healthy controls. The study at large found these results: TCR clonal expansion was greatest in HAM/TSP patients and smallest in MS patients, who ranked below even healthy controls. No identical CDR3 amino acid sequences were shared among expanded clones across subjects, suggesting private TCR-beta repertoires in all groups.

The time point label, read with the paper, signifies: longitudinal time-point 1 (baseline). The healthy controls were volunteers from a blood bank in Maryland, USA. For the unsorted PBMC libraries, 2 million PBMCs were stored in RNAlater at -80 degrees C until RNA extraction and were used to generate the libraries. Peripheral blood underwent Ficoll-Hypaque density gradient centrifugation to isolate PBMCs, which were then cryopreserved in liquid nitrogen. This clonotype was counted at least ten times. Its antigen is not yet known. The sample holds no much larger clone one base away, and base qualities are not on file. From a lookup of the germline V gene, CDR1 and CDR2 are SGHTA and FQGNSA. The CDR3, from cysteine to phenylalanine, totals 18 residues. CDR3 DNA is the only sequence kept; it has 54 bases, read in frame from the first base. V has 0 bases trimmed and J has 3 bases trimmed; junction bases matching no gene number 9.

cDNA synthesis used template-switch 5'RACE with a primer carrying a 10-nucleotide random unique molecular identifier tagging each TCR transcript. Every sequencing run covered 15-18 subjects and yielded more than 170 million TCR-beta sequences. The RNeasy kit was used to extract total RNA. The KAPA Real-time Library Amplification kit was used to amplify TCR-beta VDJ regions with primers for the TCR constant region and the 5'RACE anchor. Sample indexes and Illumina adaptors were added in a first PCR, and a second PCR then increased library yield. The roughly 650 bp TCR product was size-selected on a 2% E-gel SizeSelection system after Ampure bead purification. Before pooling, library quality was assessed on a Bioanalyzer, concentration was determined with Qubit, and library quantification was performed with the Kapa Library Quantification kit. Paired-end 2 x 150 bp sequencing of the libraries was performed on an Illumina HiSeq 2500. To increase sequence diversity, about 25-30% phiX was spiked into each library pool. From the authors' description of their analysis: Quality-filtered reads were processed with the UMI-based MiGEC pipeline, and over 75% of raw TCR sequences were removed by the MiGEC pipeline during error correction. IMGT germline references were used for aligning VDJ genes, and each clonotype was defined as a unique CDR3 amino acid sequence together with its V-J genes. Clonal expansion, Shannon diversity and CDR3 relatedness (CalcPairwiseDistances, ClusterSamples) were evaluated with VDJtools, and phylogenetic trees were built with CLCbio workbench. Expanded clones were defined as having at least 8 unique UMIs, based on coefficient-of-variation modelling across technical triplicates. The public reads were reprocessed in TCRdb via fastp at Q25 and MiXCR, keeping in-frame beta chains. Entries that share a CDR3 protein sequence are merged under the most common genes and DNA. The V and J calls here are based on TCRdb, not the publication. The sample yields approximately 70,000 distinct CDR3 sequences; roughly 10% were counted once. 9.5% to 10% of the sample is held by the ten biggest clonotypes.

The chain employs TRBV7-2 and TRBJ2-7, and 12 bases in between align with TRBD1. The specimen sequenced was PBMCs. This receptor was obtained from a man between 25 and 39 years old in good health. The CDR3 has the sequence CASSLAWRGTGGLYEQYF. Here is the DNA: TGTGCCAGCAGCTTAGCTTGGAGAGGGACAGGGGGCCTCTACGAGCAGTACTTC.